The 8 T cell receptor beta chains presented below share a single source sample, sequenced in a study of Tregs in tolerant kidney transplant recipients. Related graft donors supplied nonmyeloablative bone marrow transplants, and mixed chimerism was transient. Clones were read by immunoSEQ multiplex PCR, and TCRdb kept only the in-frame ones, dropping some. The sample yields roughly 64,000 clones, around 87% seen once. Source: CD4+ T cells from blood (PBMCs), taken 6 months after the transplant. These receptors came from a human patient who received a combined kidney and bone marrow transplant. Some T cells may be the graft donor's.

The rearrangement uses TRBV7-6 and TRBJ2-1; 7 bases match TRBD2. CDR3 size: 12 residues. V lost 5 bases to trimming and J lost 13 bases; unmatched junction nucleotides: 8. CDR1 and CDR2 (germline): SGHVS, FNYEAQ. The CDR3 protein is CASSQTGGRQFF. For the CDR3, the DNA is TGTGCCAGCAGCCAGACGGGGGGACGACAGTTCTTC. The variable domain in full, with the rest retrieved from reference TRBV7-6 and TRBJ2-1, is GAGVSQSPRYKVTKRGQDVALRCDPISGHVSLYWYRQALGQGPEFLTYFNYEAQQDKSGLPNDRFSAERPEGSISTLTIQRTEQRDSAMYRCASSQTGGRQFFGPGTRLTVL.

The gene calls are TRBV6-5 and TRBJ1-5, with 7 bases matching TRBD1. J was trimmed by 4 bases and V by 6 bases; bases with no gene match: 3. CDR3 size: 13 residues. The V gene's germline CDR1 is MNHEY and CDR2 SVGAGI. The CDR3 DNA reads TGTGCCAGCAGCGACAGGGCGAATCAGCCCCAGCATTTT. This encodes CASSDRANQPQHF.

This chain uses TRBV20-1 with TRBJ2-7; D is ambiguous. The CDR3 loop spans 11 amino acids. The V end lost 8 bases, the J end lost 0 bases, and 8 bases lay between the germline ends. Looked up from germline, CDR1 is DFQATT and CDR2 is SNEGSKA (reference sequence). Here the CDR3 DNA reads TGCAGTATCGGTAGCTCCTACGAGCAGTACTTC. Translating gives CSIGSSYEQYF.

This chain links TRBV6-5 with TRBJ2-1, with D possibly matching TRBD1 (6 bases). CDR1 is MNHEY, CDR2 SVGAGI, per germline. This CDR3 is built from 13 residues. V shed 2 bases and J shed 12 bases, with 14 bases lying between them. CDR3 sequence reads: CASSYTGSGGQFF. The CDR3 DNA is TGTGCCAGCAGTTACACAGGGAGCGGAGGGCAGTTCTTC.

The chain is built from TRBV5-4 and TRBJ2-5, with 8 bases fitting TRBD2. V lost 0 bases and J lost 4; bases outside the gene matches: 5. The CDR3 spans 15 residues. CDR1 SGHNT and CDR2 YYREEE come from the germline V gene (reference sequence). The CDR3 nucleotides read TGTGCCAGCAGCTTGGTTGCGGGAGGAGGAGAGACCCAGTACTTC. Translation: CASSLVAGGGETQYF.

The chain couples TRBV4-1 to TRBJ2-6; 7 bases agree with TRBD2. This CDR3 contains 15 residues. Trimming took 4 bases from V and 4 from J; bases not matched to a gene: 4. The germline V gene has CDR1 MGHRA and CDR2 YSYEKL. CDR3 in DNA: TGCGCCAGCAGCCGGGGGGGGTCAGGGGCCAACGTCCTGACTTTC. Amino acids: CASSRGGSGANVLTF.

The V gene is TRBV7-3, the J gene TRBJ2-7; D is possibly TRBD2 (6 bases). V lost 0 bases and J lost 2, with 14 bases in between. Per germline, CDR1 SGHTA and CDR2 FQGTGA. This CDR3 comprises 16 residues. The CDR3 DNA reads as TGTGCCAGCAGCTTAACGGGCCCCCCGGGGGCCTACGAGCAGTACTTC. Encoded protein: CASSLTGPPGAYEQYF.

The chain joins TRBV19 to TRBJ1-1; 8 bases fit TRBD1. The V and J ends lost 6 bases and 6 bases, in that order; junction bases with no gene match: 9. Germline V lookup: CDR1 LNHDA, CDR2 SQIVND (reference sequence). The CDR3 totals 14 residues. CDR3 DNA: TGTGCCAGTAGGTTAGCAGGGGGCGGCCCTGAAGCTTTCTTT. Protein: CASRLAGGGPEAFF.